This TCR beta chain was observed in a study of blood T cell repertoires in COVID-19. Study information: Researchers got acute and convalescent COVID-19 samples from the United States, Italy and Spain.

This CDR3 region has 16 residues. V dropped 7 bases and J dropped 3; count of bases not matched to a gene: 14. Germline CDR1 is SQVTM and CDR2 is ANQGSEA. The table came from immunoSEQ multiplex PCR; TCRdb's copy has only in-frame clones and leaves some out. The sample lists about 140,000 clones, under 90% occurring once. The clonotype comes from a woman aged 55 to 70 with active or convalescent COVID-19. Specimen: peripheral blood. V gene TRBV29-1 combines with J gene TRBJ2-1, with 8 nucleotides matching TRBD2. The CDR3 sequence: CSAIAMGSGSYNEQFF. The CDR3 region has the DNA TGCAGCGCTATCGCGATGGGGAGCGGGAGCTACAATGAGCAGTTCTTC.